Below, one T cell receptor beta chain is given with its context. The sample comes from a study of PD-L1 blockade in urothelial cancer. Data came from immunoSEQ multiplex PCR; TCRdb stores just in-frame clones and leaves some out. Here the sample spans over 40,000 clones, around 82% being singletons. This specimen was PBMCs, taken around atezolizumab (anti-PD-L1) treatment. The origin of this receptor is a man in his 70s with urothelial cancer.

CDR3 region: CASSITGTSGTETQYF. Written as DNA, the CDR3 is TGTGCCAGCAGCATAACCGGGACTAGCGGGACGGAGACCCAGTACTTC. The chain combines TRBV9 with TRBJ2-5; TRBD2 aligns across 13 bases. The V gene end was trimmed by 4 bases and the J gene end by 5 bases; junction bases not matched to a gene: 8. This CDR3 region has 16 residues. Germline loops: CDR1 SGDLS, CDR2 YYNGEE.